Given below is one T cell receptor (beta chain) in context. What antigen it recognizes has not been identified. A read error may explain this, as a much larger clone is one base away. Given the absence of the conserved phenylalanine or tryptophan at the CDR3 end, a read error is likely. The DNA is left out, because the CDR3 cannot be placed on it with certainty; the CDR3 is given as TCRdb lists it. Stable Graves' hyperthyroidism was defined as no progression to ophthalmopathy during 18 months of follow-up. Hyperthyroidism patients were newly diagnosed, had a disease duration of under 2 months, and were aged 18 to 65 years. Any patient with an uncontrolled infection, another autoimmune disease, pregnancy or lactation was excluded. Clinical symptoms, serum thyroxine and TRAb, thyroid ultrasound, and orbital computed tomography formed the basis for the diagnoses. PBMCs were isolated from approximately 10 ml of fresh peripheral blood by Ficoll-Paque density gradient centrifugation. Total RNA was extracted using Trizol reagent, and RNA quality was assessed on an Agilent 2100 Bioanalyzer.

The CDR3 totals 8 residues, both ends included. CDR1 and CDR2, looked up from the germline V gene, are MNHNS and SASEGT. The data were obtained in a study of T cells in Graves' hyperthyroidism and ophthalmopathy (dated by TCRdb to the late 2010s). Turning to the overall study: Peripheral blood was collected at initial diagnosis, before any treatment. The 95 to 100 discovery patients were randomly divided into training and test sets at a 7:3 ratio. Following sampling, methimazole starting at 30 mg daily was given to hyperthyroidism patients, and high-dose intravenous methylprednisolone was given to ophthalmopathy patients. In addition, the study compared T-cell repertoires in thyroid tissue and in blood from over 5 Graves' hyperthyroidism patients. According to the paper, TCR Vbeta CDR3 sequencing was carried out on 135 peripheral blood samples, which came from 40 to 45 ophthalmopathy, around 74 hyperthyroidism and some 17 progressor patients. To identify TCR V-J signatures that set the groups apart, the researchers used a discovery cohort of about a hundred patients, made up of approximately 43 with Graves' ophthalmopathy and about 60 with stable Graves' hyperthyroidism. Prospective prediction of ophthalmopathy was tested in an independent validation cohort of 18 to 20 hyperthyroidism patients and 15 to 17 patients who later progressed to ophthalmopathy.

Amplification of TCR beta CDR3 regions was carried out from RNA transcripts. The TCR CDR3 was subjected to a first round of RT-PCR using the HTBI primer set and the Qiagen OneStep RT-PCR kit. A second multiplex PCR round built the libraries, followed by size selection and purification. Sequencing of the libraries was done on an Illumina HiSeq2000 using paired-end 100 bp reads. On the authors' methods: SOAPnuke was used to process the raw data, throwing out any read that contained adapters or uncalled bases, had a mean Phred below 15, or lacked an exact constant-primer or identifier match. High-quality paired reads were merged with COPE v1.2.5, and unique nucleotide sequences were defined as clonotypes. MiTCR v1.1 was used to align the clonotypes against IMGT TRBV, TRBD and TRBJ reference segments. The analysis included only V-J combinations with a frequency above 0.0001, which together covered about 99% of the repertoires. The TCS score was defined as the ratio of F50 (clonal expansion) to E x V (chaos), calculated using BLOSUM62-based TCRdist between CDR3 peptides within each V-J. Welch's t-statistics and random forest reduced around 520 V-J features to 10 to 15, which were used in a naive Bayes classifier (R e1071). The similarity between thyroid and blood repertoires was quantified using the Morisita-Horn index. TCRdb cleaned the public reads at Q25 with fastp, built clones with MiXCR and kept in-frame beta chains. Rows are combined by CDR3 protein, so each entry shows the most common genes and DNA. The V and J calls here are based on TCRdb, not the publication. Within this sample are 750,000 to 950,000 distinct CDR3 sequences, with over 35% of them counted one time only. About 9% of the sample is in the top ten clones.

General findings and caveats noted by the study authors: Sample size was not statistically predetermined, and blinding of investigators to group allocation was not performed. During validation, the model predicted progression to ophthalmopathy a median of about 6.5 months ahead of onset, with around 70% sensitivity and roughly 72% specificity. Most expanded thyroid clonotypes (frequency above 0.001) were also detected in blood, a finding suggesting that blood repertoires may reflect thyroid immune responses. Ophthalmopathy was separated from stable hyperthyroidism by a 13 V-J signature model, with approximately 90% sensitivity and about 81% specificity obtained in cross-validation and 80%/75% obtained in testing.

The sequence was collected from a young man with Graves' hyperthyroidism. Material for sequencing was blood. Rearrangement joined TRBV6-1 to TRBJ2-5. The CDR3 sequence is CASSERRP.